What follows are 7 T cell receptor beta chains derived from one specimen sequenced in a study of identical twins. TCRdb called the 5' RACE reads again in MiXCR, with one record for every CDR3 protein. The repertoire holds roughly 240,000 distinct CDR3 sequences, with roughly 7% as singletons. This sample was shared with a second study, whose subject was yellow fever vaccine responses in identical twins.

Source material: memory (CD45RO+) T cells sorted from blood. The receptors derive from a woman under 30 in good health.

This clonotype was seen more than once but under ten times. The chain carries TRBV10-2 and TRBJ2-7, with a weak D call TRBD2 (5 bases). This CDR3 contains 12 residues. Deletions cut 8 bases from V and 6 bases from J, with 14 bases between. Germline V gives CDR1 WSHSY, CDR2 SAAADI. The CDR3 coding sequence is TGCGCCAGCTTGGGAACTAGGCGCGAGCAGTACTTC. Translated: CASLGTRREQYF.

The rearrangement uses TRBV28 and TRBJ1-6, with D unclear. The CDR3 is 12 amino acids. The ends were cut back, 5 bases at V and 14 bases at J, with 13 bases in the middle. Germline V gives CDR1 MDHEN, CDR2 SYDVKM. The DNA of the CDR3 is TGTGCCAGCAGTGTCAGACTTGGCACCCTCCACTTT. Its protein is CASSVRLGTLHF. Looking up the rest from reference TRBV28 and TRBJ1-6 gives the full variable domain: DVKVTQSSRYLVKRTGEKVFLECVQDMDHENMFWYRQDPGLGLRLIYFSYDVKMKEKGDIPEGYSVSREKKERFSLILESASTNQTSMYLCASSVRLGTLHFGNGTRLTVT.

This clonotype has ten or more counts. The chain uses TRBV7-2 and TRBJ2-1; D perhaps matches TRBD2 (5 bases). Germline CDR1 and CDR2: SGHTA and FQGNSA. The CDR3 consists of 17 residues. V lost 6 bases and J 8 bases, leaving 26 bases between the germline ends. The CDR3 protein is CASRVRPGSGGWDEQFF. The CDR3 nucleotides are TGTGCCAGCAGGGTCCGCCCGGGAAGCGGTGGCTGGGATGAGCAGTTCTTC.

This clonotype has a handful of counts. The J gene is TRBJ2-7, the V gene TRBV5-1; 11 bases fit TRBD2. The V gene end was trimmed by 3 bases and the J gene end by 0 bases; junction bases not matched to a gene: 2. In germline, CDR1 is SGHRS, CDR2 YFSETQ. The length of the CDR3 is 15 residues. CDR3 nucleotide sequence: TGCGCCAGCAGCTCTAGCGGGAGGATCTCCTACGAGCAGTACTTC. Amino acids: CASSSSGRISYEQYF.

This clonotype came up many times. The rearrangement links TRBV3-1 to TRBJ2-5, with D maybe TRBD2 (5 bases). The length of the CDR3 is 13 residues. V was clipped by 1 base and J by 5 bases, with 8 bases between them. The V gene's germline CDR1 is LGHDT and CDR2 YNNKEL (reference sequence). The CDR3 sequence is CASSQGGGETQYF. DNA of the CDR3: TGTGCCAGCAGCCAAGGAGGAGGTGAGACCCAGTACTTC.

This clonotype appeared many times. In DNA form, the CDR3 reads TGTGCCAGCGGGCCGCGTGATAGCGGGAACACTGAAGCTTTCTTT. It encodes CASGPRDSGNTEAFF. This sequence joins TRBV25-1 and TRBJ1-1; D gene ambiguous. CDR1 is MGHDK, CDR2 SYGVNS, per germline. CDR3 length equals 15 residues. Trimming shortened V by 8 bases and J by 1 base, and 17 bases separated the two germline ends.

This clonotype came up a few times. This rearrangement joins TRBV9 to TRBJ2-6; D gene unclear. This CDR3 has 12 residues. Per germline, CDR1 SGDLS and CDR2 YYNGEE. The V gene lost 0 bases and the J gene lost 15 bases, with 10 bases spanning the gap. The chain's CDR3 is CASSVGGNGLTF. As DNA, the CDR3 is TGTGCCAGCAGCGTAGGTGGGAATGGCCTGACTTTC.